This TCR beta chain was sequenced for a study of blood T cell repertoires in COVID-19. The length of the CDR3 is 14 residues. V gave up 5 bases and J gave up 5 bases; unmatched junction bases: 6. Germline values: CDR1 SGHAT, CDR2 FQDESV (reference sequence). Clones were read by immunoSEQ multiplex PCR, and TCRdb kept only the in-frame ones, dropping some. The sample lists around 92,000 clones, approximately 74% occurring once. The V and J genes are TRBV11-1 and TRBJ2-3, with TRBD2 matching 8 bases. Source material: peripheral blood. This receptor was taken from a man in his sixties or seventies with COVID-19, enrolled during active disease. The CDR3 spells CASSPSTSEDTQYF. CDR3 in DNA: TGTGCCAGCAGCCCCTCGACTAGCGAAGATACGCAGTATTTT.